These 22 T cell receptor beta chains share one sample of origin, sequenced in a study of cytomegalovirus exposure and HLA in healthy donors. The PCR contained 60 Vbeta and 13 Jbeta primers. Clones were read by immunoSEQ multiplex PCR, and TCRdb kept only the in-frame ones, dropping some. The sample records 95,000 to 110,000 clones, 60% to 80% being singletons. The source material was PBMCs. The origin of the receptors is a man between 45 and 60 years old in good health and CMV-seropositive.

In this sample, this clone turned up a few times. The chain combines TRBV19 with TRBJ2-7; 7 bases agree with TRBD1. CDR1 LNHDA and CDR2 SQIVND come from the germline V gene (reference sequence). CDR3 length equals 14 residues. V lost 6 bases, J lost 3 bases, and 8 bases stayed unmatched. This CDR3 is CASRPPGQSYEQYF. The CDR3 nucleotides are TGTGCCAGTAGGCCTCCGGGACAGAGCTACGAGCAGTACTTC.

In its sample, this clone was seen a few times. CDR3 coding DNA: TGCAGCGTTGAAGAACCGGCGGCGGGACTAGCGGGAGTTGGGGAGACCCAGTACTTC. Its protein is CSVEEPAAGLAGVGETQYF. The chain recombines TRBV29-1 with TRBJ2-5, with 14 bases lining up with TRBD2. The CDR3 totals 19 residues. After removal of 0 bases from V and 5 bases from J, the junction contained 14 bases not matched to a gene. Germline V gene sequence: CDR1 SQVTM, CDR2 ANQGSEA.

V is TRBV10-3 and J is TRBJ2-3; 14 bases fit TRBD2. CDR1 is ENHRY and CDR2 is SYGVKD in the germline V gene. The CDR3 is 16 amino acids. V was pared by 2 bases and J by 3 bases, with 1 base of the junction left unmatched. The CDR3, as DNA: TGTGCCATCAGTGAGGGGACTAGCGGGAGAACAGATACGCAGTATTTT. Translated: CAISEGTSGRTDTQYF.

CDR3 protein: CASSLTASGASYNEQFF. The CDR3 nucleotides read TGTGCCAGCAGCTTAACGGCTAGCGGAGCCTCCTACAATGAGCAGTTCTTC. This chain uses TRBV7-2 with TRBJ2-1; TRBD2 matches at 7 bases. Per germline, CDR1 SGHTA and CDR2 FQGNSA. The CDR3 is 17 amino acids. J gave up 0 bases and V 2 bases, and 7 bases lay outside the gene matches.

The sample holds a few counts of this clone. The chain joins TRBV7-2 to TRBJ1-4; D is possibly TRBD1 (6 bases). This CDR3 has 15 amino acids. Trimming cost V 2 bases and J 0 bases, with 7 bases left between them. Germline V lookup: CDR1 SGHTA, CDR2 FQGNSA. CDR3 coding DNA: TGTGCCAGCAGCTTATGGACAGCAACTAATGAAAAACTGTTTTTT. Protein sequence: CASSLWTATNEKLFF.

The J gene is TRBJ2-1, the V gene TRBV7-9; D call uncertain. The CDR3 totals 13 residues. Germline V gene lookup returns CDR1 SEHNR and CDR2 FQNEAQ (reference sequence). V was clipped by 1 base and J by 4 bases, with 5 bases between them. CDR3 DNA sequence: TGTGCCAGCAGCTTAGGTCAGTACAATGAGCAGTTCTTC. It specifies CASSLGQYNEQFF. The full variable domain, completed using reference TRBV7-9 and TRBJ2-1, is DTGVSQNPRHKITKRGQNVTFRCDPISEHNRLYWYRQTLGQGPEFLTYFQNEAQLEKSRLLSDRFSAERPKGSFSTLEIQRTEQGDSAMYLCASSLGQYNEQFFGPGTRLTVL.

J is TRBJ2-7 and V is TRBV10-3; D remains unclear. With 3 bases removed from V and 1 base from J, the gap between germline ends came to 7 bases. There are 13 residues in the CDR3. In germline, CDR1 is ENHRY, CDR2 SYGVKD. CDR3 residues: CAISDEESYEQYF. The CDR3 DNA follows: TGTGCCATCAGTGACGAGGAGTCCTACGAGCAGTACTTC.

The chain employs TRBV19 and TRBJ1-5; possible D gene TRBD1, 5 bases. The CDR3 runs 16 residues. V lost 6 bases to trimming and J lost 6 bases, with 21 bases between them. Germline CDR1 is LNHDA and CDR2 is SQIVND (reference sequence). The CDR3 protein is CASRRDEDSGFQPQHF. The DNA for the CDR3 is TGTGCCAGTAGACGGGACGAGGATAGCGGATTTCAGCCCCAGCATTTT.

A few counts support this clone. For the CDR3, the DNA is TGTGCCTGGAGTAAACAGGAAGGCAGGGCCTCCTACGAGCAGTACTTC. It codes for CAWSKQEGRASYEQYF. V and J are TRBV30 and TRBJ2-7; TRBD1 might be the D (5 bases). The CDR3 contains 16 residues. V lost 2 bases to trimming and J lost 0 bases, with 17 bases between them. In germline, CDR1 is GTSNPN, CDR2 SVGIG (reference sequence).

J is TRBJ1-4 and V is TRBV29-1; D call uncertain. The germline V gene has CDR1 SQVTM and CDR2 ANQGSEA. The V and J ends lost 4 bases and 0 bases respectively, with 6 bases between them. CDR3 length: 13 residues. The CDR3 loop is CSVVIATNEKLFF. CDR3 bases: TGCAGCGTTGTAATAGCAACTAATGAAAAACTGTTTTTT. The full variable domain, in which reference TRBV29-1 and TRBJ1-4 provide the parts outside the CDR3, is SAVISQKPSRDICQRGTSLTIQCQVDSQVTMMFWYRQQPGQSLTLIATANQGSEATYESGFVIDKFPISRPNLTFSTLTVSNMSPEDSSIYLCSVVIATNEKLFFGSGTQLSVL.

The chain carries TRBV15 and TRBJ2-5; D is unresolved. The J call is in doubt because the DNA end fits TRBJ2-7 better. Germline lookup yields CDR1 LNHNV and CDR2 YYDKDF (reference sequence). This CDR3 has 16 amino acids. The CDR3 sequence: CATSRDVTAADYEQYF. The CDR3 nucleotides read TGTGCCACCAGCAGAGATGTAACAGCTGCTGACTACGAGCAGTACTTC.

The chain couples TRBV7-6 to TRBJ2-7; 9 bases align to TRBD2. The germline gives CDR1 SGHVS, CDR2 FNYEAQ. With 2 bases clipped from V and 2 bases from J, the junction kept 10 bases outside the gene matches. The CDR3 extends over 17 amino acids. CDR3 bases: TGTGCCAGCAGCTTATTTGCGGAAGCGGGAGGCCCCTACGAGCAGTACTTC. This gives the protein CASSLFAEAGGPYEQYF.

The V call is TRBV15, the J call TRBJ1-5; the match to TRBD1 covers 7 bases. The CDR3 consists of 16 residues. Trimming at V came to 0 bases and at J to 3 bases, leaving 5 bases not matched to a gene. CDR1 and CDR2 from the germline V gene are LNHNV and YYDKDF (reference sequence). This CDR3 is CATSRDMGQNNQPQHF. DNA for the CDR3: TGTGCCACCAGCAGAGATATGGGACAGAACAATCAGCCCCAGCATTTT.

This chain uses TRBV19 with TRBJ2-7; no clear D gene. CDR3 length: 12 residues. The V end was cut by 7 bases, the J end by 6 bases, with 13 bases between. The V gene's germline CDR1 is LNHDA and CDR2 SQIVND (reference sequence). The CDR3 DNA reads TGTGCCAGTAATGCAGGTTTTGGCGAGCAGTACTTC. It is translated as CASNAGFGEQYF.

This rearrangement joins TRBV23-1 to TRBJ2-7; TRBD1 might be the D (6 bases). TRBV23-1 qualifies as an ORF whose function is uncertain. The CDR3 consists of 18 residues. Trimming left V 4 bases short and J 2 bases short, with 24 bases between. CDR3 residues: CASSRKGETGHPTYEQYF. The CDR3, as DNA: TGCGCCAGCAGTCGCAAAGGCGAAACGGGACACCCTACCTACGAGCAGTACTTC.

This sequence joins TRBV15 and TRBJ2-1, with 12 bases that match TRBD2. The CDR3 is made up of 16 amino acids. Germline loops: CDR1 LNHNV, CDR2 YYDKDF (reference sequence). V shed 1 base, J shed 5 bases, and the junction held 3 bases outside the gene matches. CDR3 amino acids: CATSRGRTSGDNEQFF. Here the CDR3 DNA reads TGTGCCACCAGCAGAGGCCGGACTAGCGGGGACAATGAGCAGTTCTTC.

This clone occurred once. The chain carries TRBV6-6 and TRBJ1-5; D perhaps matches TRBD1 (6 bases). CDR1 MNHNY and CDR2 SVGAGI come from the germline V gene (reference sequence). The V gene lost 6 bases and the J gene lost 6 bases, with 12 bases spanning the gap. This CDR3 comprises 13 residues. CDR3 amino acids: CASRQGLAQPQHF. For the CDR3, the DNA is TGTGCCAGCAGACAGGGCTTAGCTCAGCCCCAGCATTTT.

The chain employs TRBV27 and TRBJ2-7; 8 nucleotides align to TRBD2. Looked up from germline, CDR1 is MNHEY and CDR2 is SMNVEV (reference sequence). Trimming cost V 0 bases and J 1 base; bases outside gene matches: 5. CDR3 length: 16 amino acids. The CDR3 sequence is CASSLSRGGGSYEQYF. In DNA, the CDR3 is TGTGCCAGCAGTTTATCCCGGGGGGGCGGATCCTACGAGCAGTACTTC.

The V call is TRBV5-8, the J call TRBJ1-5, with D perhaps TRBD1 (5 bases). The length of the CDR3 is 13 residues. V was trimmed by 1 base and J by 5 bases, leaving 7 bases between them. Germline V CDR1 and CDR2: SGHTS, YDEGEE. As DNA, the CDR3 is TGTGCCAGCAGCTTGATCAGGGATCAGCCCCAGCATTTT. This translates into CASSLIRDQPQHF.

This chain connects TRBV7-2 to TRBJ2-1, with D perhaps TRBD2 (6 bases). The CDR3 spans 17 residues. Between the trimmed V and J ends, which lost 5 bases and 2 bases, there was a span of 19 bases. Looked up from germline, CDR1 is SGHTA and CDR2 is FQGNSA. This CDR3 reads CASSKKAGIRPYNEQFF. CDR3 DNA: TGTGCCAGCAGCAAAAAAGCGGGTATACGCCCCTACAATGAGCAGTTCTTC.

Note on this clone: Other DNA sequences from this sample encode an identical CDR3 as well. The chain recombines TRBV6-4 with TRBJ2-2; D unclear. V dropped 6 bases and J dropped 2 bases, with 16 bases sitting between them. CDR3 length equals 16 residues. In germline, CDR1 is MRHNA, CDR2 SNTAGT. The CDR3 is CASRPASGPNTGELFF. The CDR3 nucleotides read TGTGCCAGCAGACCAGCCTCAGGCCCTAACACCGGGGAGCTGTTTTTT.

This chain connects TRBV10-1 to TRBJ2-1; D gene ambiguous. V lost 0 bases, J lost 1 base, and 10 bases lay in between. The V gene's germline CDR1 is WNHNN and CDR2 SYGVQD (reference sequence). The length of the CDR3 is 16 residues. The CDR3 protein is CASSESTAASYNEQFF. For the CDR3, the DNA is TGCGCCAGCAGTGAGTCAACAGCAGCTTCCTACAATGAGCAGTTCTTC.